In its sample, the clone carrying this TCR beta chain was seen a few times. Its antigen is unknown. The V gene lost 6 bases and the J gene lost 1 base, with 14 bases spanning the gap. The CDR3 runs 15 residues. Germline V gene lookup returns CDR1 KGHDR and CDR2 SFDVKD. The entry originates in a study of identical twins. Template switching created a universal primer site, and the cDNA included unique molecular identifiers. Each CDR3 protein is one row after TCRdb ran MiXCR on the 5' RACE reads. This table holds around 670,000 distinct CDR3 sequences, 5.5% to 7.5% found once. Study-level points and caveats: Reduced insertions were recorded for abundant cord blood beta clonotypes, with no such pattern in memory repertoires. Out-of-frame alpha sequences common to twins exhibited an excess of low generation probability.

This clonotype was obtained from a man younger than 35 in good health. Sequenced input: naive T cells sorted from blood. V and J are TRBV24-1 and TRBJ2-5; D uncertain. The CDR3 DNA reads TGTGCCACCAGTTCTTCTCGCCGGGCCCAAGAGACCCAGTACTTC. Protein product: CATSSSRRAQETQYF.